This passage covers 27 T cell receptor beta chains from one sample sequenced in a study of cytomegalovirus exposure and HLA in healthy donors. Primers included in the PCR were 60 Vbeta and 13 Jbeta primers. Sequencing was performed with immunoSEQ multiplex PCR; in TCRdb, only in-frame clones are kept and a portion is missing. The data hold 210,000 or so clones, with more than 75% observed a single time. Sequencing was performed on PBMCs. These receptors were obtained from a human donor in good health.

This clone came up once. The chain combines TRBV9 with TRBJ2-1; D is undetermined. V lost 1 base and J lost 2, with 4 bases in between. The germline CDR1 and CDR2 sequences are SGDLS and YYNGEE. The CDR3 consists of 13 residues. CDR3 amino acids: CASSVSTYNEQFF. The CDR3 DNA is TGTGCCAGCAGCGTAAGCACCTACAATGAGCAGTTCTTC.

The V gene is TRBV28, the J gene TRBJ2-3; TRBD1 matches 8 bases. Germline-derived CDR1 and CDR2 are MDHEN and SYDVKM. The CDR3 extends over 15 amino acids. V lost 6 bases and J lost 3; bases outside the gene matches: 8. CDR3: CASRILQGATDTQYF. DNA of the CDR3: TGTGCCAGCAGGATCTTGCAGGGGGCAACAGATACGCAGTATTTT.

The CDR3 DNA reads as TGCGCCAGCAGCCGAGAGGGGGGTAATGAAAAACTGTTTTTT. It yields the protein CASSREGGNEKLFF. J is TRBJ1-4 and V is TRBV4-1; possibly TRBD1 for D (6 bases). Trimming took off 4 bases at V and 4 bases at J, with 10 bases between the two ends. This CDR3 spans 14 amino acids. Germline assignment: CDR1 MGHRA and CDR2 YSYEKL.

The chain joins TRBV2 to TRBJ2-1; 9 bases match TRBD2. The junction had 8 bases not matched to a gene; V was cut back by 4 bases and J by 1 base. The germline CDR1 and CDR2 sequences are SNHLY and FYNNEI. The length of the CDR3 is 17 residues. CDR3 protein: CASSGGSGSPSYNEQFF. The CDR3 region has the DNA TGTGCCAGCAGTGGTGGTAGCGGGAGCCCTTCCTACAATGAGCAGTTCTTC.

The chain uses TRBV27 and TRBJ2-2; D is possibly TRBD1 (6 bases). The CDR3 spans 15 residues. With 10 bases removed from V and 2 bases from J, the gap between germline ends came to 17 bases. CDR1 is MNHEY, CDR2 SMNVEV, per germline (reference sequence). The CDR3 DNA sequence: TGTGCCACCACGTCCAGGGGCCCCAACACCGGGGAGCTGTTTTTT. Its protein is CATTSRGPNTGELFF.

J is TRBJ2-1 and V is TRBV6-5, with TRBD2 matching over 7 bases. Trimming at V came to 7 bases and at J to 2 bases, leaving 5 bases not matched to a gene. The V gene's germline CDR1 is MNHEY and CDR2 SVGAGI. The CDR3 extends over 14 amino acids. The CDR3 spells CASTDSGPYNEQFF. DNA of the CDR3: TGTGCCAGCACGGATAGCGGGCCCTACAATGAGCAGTTCTTC.

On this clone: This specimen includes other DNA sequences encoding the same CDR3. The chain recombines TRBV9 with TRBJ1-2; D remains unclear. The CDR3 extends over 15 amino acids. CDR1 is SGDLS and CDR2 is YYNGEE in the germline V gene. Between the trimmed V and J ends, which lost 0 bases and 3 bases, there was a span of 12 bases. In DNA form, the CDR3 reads TGTGCCAGCAGCGTAGCGGGCGGCGGGGACTATGGCTACACCTTC. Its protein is CASSVAGGGDYGYTF.

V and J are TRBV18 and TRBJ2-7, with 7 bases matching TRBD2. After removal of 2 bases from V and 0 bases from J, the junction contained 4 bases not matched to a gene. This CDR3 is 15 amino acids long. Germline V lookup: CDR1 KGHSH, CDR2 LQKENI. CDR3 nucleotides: TGTGCCAGCTCACCAGGGGCGGGAGCCTCCTACGAGCAGTACTTC. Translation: CASSPGAGASYEQYF. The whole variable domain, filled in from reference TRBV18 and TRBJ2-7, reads NAGVMQNPRHLVRRRGQEARLRCSPMKGHSHVYWYRQLPEEGLKFMVYLQKENIIDESGMPKERFSAEFPKEGPSILRIQQVVRGDSAAYFCASSPGAGASYEQYFGPGTRLTVT.

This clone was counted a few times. The CDR3 reads CASSIKREGVEQYF. For the CDR3, the DNA is TGTGCCAGCAGTATAAAGCGGGAGGGGGTCGAGCAGTACTTC. V gene TRBV2 combines with J gene TRBJ2-7, with 10 positions matching TRBD2. The length of the CDR3 is 14 residues. The J segment lost 6 bases and the V segment lost 5 bases, leaving 7 bases of the junction unmatched. Germline lookup yields CDR1 SNHLY and CDR2 FYNNEI.

The CDR3 DNA reads TGCGCCAGCAGGGAGGGTGCGTATAGCAATCAGCCCCAGCATTTT. It translates to CASREGAYSNQPQHF. J is TRBJ1-5 and V is TRBV5-1; D call uncertain. V lost 5 bases to trimming and J lost 0 bases, with 12 bases between them. CDR1 and CDR2 (germline): SGHRS, YFSETQ. This CDR3 has 15 amino acids.

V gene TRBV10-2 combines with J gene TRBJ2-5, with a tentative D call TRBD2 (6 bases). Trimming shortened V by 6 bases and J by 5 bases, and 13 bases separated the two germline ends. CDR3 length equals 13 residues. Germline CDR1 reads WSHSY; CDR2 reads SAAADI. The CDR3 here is CASRDPGVETQYF. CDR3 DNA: TGCGCCAGCAGAGACCCGGGAGTGGAGACCCAGTACTTC.

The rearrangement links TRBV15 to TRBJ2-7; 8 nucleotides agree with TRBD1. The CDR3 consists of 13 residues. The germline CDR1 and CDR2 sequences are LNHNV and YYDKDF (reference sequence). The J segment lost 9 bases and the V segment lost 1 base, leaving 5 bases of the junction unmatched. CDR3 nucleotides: TGTGCCACCAGCAGAGGGACAGGGCCAGGGCAGTACTTC. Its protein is CATSRGTGPGQYF.

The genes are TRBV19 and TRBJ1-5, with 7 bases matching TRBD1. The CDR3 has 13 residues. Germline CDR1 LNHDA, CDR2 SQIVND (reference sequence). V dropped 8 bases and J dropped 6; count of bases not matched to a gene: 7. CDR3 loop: CASARQGGQPQHF. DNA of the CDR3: TGTGCCAGTGCCCGACAGGGAGGTCAGCCCCAGCATTTT. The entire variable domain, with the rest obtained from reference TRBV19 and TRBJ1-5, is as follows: DGGITQSPKYLFRKEGQNVTLSCEQNLNHDAMYWYRQDPGQGLRLIYYSQIVNDFQKGDIAEGYSVSREKKESFPLTVTSAQKNPTAFYLCASARQGGQPQHFGDGTRLSIL.

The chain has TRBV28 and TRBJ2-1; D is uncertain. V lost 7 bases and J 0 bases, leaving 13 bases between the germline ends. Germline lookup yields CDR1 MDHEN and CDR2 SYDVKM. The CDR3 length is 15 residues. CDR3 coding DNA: TGTGCCAGCAAGATCGCGCGGAGCTCCTACAATGAGCAGTTCTTC. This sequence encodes CASKIARSSYNEQFF.

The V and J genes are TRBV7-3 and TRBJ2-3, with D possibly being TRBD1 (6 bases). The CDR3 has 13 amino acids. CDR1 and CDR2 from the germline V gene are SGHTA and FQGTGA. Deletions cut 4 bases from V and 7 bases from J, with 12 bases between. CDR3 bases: TGTGCCAGCAGCTCATCCGGGACAAATACGCAGTATTTT. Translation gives CASSSSGTNTQYF.

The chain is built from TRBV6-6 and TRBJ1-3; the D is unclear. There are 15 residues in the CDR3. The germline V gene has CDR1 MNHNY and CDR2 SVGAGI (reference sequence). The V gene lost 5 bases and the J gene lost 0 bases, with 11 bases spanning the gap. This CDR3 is CASSQPSGSGNTIYF. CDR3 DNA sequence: TGTGCCAGCAGTCAGCCCAGCGGCTCTGGAAACACCATATATTTT.

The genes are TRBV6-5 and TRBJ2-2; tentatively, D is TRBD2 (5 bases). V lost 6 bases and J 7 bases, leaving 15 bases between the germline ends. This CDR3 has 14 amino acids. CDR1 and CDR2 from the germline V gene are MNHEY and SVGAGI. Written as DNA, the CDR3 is TGTGCCAGCAGCCCCCTAGGAGGAGGCGGGGAGCTGTTTTTT. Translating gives CASSPLGGGGELFF.

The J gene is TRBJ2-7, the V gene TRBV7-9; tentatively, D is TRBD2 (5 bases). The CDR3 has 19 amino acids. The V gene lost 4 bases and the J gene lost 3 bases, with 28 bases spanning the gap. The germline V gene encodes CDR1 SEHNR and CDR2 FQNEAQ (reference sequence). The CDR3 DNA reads TGTGCCAGCAGCTCACTGCCGTTGGACTTCGGCCTTTCTAACTACGAGCAGTACTTC. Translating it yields CASSSLPLDFGLSNYEQYF.

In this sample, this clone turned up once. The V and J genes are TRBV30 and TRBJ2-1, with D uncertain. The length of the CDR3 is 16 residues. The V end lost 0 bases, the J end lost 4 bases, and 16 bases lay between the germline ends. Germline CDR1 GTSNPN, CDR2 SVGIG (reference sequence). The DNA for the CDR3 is TGTGCCTGGAGTGTACTAAAAGGAGACCCATACAATGAGCAGTTCTTC. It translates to CAWSVLKGDPYNEQFF.

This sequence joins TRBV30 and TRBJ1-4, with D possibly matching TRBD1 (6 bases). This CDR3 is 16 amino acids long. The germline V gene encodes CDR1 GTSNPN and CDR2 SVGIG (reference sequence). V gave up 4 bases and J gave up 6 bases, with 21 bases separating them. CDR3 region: CAWILEGGGDHEKLFF. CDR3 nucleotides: TGTGCCTGGATCCTCGAGGGGGGAGGGGATCATGAAAAACTGTTTTTT. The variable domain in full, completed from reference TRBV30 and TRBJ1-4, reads SQTIHQWPATLVQPVGSPLSLECTVEGTSNPNLYWYRQAAGRGLQLLFYSVGIGQISSEVPQNLSASRPQDRQFILSSKKLLLSDSGFYLCAWILEGGGDHEKLFFGSGTQLSVL.

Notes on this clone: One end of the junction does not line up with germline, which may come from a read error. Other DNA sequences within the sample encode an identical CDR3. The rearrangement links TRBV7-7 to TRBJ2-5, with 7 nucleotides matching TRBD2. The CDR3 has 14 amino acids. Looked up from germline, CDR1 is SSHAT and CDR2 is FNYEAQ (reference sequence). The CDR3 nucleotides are TGTGCTAGCAGCTTAGCGTCACTAGCGGAGACCCAGTACTTC. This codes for CASSLASLAETQYF.

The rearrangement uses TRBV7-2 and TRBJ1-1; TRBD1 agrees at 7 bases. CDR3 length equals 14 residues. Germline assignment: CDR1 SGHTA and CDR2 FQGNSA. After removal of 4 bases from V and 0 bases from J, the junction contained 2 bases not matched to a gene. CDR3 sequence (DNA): TGTGCCAGCAGCTCCGGGACAGTGAACACTGAAGCTTTCTTT. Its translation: CASSSGTVNTEAFF.

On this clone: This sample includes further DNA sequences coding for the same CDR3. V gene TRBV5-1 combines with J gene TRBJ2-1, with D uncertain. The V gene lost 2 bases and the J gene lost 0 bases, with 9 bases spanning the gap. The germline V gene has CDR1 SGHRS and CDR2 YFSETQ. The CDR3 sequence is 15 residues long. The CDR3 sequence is CASSFGGSSYNEQFF. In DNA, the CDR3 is TGCGCCAGCAGCTTCGGCGGTAGCTCCTACAATGAGCAGTTCTTC.

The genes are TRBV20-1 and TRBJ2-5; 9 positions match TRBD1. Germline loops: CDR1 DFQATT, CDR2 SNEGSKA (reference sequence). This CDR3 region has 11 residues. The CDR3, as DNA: TGCAGGATAGCGGACAGGGGGACCCAGTACTTC. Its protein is CRIADRGTQYF.

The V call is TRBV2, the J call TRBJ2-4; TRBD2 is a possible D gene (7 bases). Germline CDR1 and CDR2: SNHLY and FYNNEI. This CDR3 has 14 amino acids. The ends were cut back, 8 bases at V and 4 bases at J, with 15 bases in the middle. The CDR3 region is CASEGGGRKNIQYF. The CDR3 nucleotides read TGTGCCAGCGAGGGGGGCGGGAGAAAAAACATTCAGTACTTC.

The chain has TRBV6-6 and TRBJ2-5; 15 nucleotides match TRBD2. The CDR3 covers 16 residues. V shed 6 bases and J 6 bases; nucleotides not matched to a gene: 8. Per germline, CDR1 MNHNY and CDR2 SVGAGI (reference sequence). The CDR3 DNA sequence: TGTGCCAGCAGCCTGGGGGGGACTAGCGGGAGGAAGACCCAGTACTTC. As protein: CASSLGGTSGRKTQYF.

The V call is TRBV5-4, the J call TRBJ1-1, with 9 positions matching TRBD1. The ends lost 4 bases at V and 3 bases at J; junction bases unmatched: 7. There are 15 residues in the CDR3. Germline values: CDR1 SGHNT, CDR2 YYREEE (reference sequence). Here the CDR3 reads CASSPGGQGYTEAFF. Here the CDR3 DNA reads TGTGCCAGCAGCCCAGGGGGACAGGGCTACACTGAAGCTTTCTTT.